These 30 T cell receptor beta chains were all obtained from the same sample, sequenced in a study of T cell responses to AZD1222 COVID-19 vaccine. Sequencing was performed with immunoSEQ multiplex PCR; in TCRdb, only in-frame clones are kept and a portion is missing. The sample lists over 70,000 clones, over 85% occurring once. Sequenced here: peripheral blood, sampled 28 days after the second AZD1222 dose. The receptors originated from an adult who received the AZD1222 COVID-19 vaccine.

The CDR3: CASSQAGPWADQETQYF. In nucleotides, the CDR3 is TGCGCCAGCAGCCAAGCGGGCCCCTGGGCGGATCAAGAGACCCAGTACTTC. J is TRBJ2-5 and V is TRBV4-1, with D uncertain. CDR1 and CDR2 (germline): MGHRA, YSYEKL. V was trimmed by 1 base and J by 2 bases, leaving 17 bases between them. The CDR3 is 17 amino acids.

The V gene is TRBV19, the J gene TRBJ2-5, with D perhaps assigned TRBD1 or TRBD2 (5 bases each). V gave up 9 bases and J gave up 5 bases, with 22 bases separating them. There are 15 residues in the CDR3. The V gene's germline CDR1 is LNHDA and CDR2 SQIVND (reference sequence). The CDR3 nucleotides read TGTGCCAGAGAAATCAGGGACCCGCGACATGAGACCCAGTACTTC. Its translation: CAREIRDPRHETQYF.

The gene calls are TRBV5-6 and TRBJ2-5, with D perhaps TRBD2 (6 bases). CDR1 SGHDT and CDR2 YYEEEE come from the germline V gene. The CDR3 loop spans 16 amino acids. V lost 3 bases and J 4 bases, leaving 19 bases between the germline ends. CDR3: CASSSRWSVGGETQYF. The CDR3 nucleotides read TGTGCCAGCAGCTCGCGGTGGTCGGTGGGGGGAGAGACCCAGTACTTC.

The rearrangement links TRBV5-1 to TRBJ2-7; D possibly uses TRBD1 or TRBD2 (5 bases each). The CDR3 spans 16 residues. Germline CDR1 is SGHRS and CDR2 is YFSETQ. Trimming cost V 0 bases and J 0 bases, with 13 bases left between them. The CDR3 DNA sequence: TGCGCCAGCAGCTTGGGAGGGGCAGGGAGCTCCTACGAGCAGTACTTC. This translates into CASSLGGAGSSYEQYF. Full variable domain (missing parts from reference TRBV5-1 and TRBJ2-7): KAGVTQTPRYLIKTRGQQVTLSCSPISGHRSVSWYQQTPGQGLQFLFEYFSETQRNKGNFPGRFSGRQFSNSRSEMNVSTLELGDSALYLCASSLGGAGSSYEQYFGPGTRLTVT.

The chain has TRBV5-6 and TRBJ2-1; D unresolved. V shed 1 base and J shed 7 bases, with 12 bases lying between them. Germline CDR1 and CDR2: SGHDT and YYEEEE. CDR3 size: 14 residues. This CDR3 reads CASSLSYGRNEQFF. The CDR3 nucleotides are TGTGCCAGCAGCTTGTCTTACGGTAGGAATGAGCAGTTCTTC.

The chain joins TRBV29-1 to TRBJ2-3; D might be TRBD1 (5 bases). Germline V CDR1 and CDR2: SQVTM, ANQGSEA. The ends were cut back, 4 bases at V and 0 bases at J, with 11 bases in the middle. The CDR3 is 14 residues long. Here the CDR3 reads CSVVGHLSTDTQYF. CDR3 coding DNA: TGCAGCGTTGTCGGACACCTTAGCACAGATACGCAGTATTTT.

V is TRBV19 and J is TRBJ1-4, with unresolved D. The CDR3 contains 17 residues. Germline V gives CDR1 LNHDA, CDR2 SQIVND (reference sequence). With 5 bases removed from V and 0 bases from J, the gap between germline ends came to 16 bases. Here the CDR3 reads CASSHPGSRATNEKLFF. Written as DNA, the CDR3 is TGTGCCAGTAGTCACCCGGGCTCTCGGGCAACTAATGAAAAACTGTTTTTT.

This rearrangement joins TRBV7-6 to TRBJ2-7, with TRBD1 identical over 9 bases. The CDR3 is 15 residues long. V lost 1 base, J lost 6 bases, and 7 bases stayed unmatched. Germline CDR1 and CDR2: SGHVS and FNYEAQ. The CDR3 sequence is CASSLDPGQGPEQYF. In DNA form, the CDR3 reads TGTGCCAGCAGCTTAGACCCGGGACAGGGCCCCGAGCAGTACTTC.

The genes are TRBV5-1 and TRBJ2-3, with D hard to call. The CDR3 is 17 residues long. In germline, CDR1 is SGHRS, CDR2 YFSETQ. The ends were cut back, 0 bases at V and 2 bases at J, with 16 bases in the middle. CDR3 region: CASSLGALKTFTDTQYF. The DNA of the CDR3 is TGCGCCAGCAGCTTGGGAGCGCTAAAAACATTCACAGATACGCAGTATTTT.

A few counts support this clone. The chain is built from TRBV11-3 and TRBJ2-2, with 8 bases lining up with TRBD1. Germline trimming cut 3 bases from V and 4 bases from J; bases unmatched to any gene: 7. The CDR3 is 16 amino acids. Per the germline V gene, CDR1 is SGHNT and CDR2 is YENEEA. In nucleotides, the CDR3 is TGTGCCAGCAGCTTTAACGACAGGGGAGGCACCGGGGAGCTGTTTTTT. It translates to CASSFNDRGGTGELFF.

The CDR3 DNA reads TGTGCCAGTAGTATAGTCCCAGGGGCGGTCAATGAGCAGTTCTTC. This encodes CASSIVPGAVNEQFF. The J gene is TRBJ2-1, the V gene TRBV19; D possibly corresponds to TRBD1 (6 bases). V lost 1 base, J lost 6 bases, and 13 bases lay in between. The V gene's germline CDR1 is LNHDA and CDR2 SQIVND (reference sequence). The CDR3 contains 15 residues. The whole variable domain, remainder taken from reference TRBV19 and TRBJ2-1, is DGGITQSPKYLFRKEGQNVTLSCEQNLNHDAMYWYRQDPGQGLRLIYYSQIVNDFQKGDIAEGYSVSREKKESFPLTVTSAQKNPTAFYLCASSIVPGAVNEQFFGPGTRLTVL.

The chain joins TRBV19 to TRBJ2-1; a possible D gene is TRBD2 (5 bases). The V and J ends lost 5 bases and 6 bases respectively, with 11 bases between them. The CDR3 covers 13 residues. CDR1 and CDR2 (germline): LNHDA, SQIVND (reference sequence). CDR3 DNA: TGTGCCAGTAGTCCTAGACTACGCAATGAGCAGTTCTTC. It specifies CASSPRLRNEQFF.

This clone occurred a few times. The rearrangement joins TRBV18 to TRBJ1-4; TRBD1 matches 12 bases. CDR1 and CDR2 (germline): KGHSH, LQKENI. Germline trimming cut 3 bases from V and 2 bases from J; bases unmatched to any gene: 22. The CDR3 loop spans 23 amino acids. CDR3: CASSPAGTGGFGTSRTTNEKLFF. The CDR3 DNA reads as TGTGCCAGCTCACCGGCCGGGACAGGGGGCTTCGGGACGTCCCGCACGACTAATGAAAAACTGTTTTTT.

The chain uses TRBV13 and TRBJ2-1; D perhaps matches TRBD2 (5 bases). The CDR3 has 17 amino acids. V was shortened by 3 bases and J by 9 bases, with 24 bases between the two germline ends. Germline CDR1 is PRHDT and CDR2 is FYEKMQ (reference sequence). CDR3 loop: CASSFLRAGAKSGEQFF. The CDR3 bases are TGTGCCAGCAGCTTCCTGAGGGCGGGCGCTAAGTCGGGTGAGCAGTTCTTC.

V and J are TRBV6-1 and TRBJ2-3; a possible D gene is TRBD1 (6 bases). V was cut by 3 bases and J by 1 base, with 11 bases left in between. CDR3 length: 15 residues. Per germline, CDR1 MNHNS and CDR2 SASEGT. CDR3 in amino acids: CASSEGALRTDTQYF. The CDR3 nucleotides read TGTGCCAGCAGTGAGGGGGCGCTTCGCACAGATACGCAGTATTTT.

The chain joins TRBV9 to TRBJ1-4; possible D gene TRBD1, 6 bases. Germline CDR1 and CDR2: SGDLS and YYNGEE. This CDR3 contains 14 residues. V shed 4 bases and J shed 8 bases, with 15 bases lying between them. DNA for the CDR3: TGTGCCAGCAGCCCCACAGGGAGTAGAGAAAAACTGTTTTTT. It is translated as CASSPTGSREKLFF.

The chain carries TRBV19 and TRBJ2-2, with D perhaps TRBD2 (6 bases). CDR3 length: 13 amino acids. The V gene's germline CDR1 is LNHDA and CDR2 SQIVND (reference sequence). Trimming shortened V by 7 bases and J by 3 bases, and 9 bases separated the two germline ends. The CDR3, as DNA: TGTGCCAGTAAGGAGGGTTACACCGGGGAGCTGTTTTTT. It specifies CASKEGYTGELFF.

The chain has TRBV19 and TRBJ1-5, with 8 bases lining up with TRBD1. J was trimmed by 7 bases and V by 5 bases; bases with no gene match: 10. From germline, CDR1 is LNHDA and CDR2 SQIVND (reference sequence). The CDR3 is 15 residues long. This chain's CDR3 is CASSPGQGPYQPQHF. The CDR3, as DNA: TGTGCCAGTAGTCCAGGACAGGGCCCCTACCAGCCCCAGCATTTT.

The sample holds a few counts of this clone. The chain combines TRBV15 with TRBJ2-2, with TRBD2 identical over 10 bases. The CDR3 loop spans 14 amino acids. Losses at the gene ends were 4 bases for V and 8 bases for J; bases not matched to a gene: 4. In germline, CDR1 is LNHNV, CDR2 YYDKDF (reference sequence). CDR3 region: CATSIAGGSGELFF. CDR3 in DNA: TGTGCCACCAGCATAGCGGGGGGATCAGGGGAGCTGTTTTTT.

Written as DNA, the CDR3 is TGTGCCAGCACCCTACGGAGGGGCCGAATGTACGAGCAGTACGTC. Translation gives CASTLRRGRMYEQYV. V usage is TRBV2 and J usage is TRBJ2-7; a possible D gene is TRBD2 (6 bases). The CDR3 has 15 amino acids. CDR1 and CDR2 (germline): SNHLY, FYNNEI. Trimming took 7 bases from V and 4 from J, leaving 20 bases between them.

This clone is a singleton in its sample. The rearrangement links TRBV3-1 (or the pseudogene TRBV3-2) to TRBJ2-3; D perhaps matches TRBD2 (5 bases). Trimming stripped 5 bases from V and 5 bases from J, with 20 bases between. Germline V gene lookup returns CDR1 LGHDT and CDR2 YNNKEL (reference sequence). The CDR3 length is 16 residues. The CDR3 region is CASSSSRGTSVDTQYF. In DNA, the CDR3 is TGTGCCAGCAGCTCAAGTCGGGGTACCTCCGTAGATACGCAGTATTTT.

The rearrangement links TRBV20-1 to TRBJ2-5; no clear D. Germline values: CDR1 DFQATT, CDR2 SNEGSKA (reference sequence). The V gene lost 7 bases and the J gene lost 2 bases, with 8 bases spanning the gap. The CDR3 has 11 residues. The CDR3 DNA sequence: TGCAGTGTCGTAGGGCAAGAGACCCAGTACTTC. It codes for CSVVGQETQYF.

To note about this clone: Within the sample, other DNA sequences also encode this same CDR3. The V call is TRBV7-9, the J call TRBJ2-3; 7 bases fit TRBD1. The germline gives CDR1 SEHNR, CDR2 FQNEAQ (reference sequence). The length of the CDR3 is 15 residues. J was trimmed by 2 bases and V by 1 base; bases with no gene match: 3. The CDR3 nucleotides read TGTGCCAGCAGCTTAGAGGGACAGACCACAGATACGCAGTATTTT. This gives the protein CASSLEGQTTDTQYF.

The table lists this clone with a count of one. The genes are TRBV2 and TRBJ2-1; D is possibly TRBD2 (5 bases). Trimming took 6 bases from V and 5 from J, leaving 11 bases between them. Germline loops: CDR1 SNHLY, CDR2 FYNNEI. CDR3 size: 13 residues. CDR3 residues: CASSWERHNEQFF. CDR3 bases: TGTGCCAGCAGCTGGGAGAGGCACAATGAGCAGTTCTTC.

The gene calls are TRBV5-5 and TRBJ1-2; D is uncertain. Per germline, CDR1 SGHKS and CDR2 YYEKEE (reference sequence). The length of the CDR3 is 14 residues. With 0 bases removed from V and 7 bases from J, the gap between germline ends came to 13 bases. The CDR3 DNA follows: TGTGCCAGCAGCTTGGACCTGGGATCGGGTGGCTACACCTTC. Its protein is CASSLDLGSGGYTF.

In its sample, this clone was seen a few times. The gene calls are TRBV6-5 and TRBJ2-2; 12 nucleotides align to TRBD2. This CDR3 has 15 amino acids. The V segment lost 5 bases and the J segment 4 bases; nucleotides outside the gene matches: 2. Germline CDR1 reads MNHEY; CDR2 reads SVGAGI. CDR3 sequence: CASSLAGGGTGELFF. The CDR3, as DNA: TGTGCCAGCAGTCTAGCGGGGGGGGGCACCGGGGAGCTGTTTTTT.

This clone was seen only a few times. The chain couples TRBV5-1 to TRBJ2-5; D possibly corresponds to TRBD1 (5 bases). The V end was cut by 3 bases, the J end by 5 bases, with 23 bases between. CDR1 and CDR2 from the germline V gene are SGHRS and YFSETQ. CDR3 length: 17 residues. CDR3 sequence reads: CASSWGNRVNPGETQYF. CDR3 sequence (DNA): TGCGCCAGCAGCTGGGGAAACCGGGTCAACCCAGGGGAGACCCAGTACTTC.

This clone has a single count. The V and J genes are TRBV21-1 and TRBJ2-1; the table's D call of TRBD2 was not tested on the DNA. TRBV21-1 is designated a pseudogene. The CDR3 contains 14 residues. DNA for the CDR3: TGTGCCCCGGCGGTCGGGACTAGCACCAATGAGCAGTTCTTC. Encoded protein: CAPAVGTSTNEQFF.

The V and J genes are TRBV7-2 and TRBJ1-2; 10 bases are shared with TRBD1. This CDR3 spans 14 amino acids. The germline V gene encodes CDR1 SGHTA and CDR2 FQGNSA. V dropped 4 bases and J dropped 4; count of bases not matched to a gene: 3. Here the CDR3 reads CASSSDRGLYGYTF. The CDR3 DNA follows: TGTGCCAGCAGCTCTGACAGGGGGCTCTATGGCTACACCTTC.

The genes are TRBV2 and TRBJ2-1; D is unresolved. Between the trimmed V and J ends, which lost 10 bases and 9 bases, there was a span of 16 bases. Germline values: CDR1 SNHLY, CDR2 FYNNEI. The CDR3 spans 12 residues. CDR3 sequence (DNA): TGTGCCACAACCCTCATGGCGTTTGAGCAGTTCTTC. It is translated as CATTLMAFEQFF.